Detailed here is one T cell receptor beta chain. This entry comes from a study of T cells expressing NK-cell markers. Using the 5' RACE reads, TCRdb records one entry per CDR3 protein without DNA. The table lists 300,000 to 450,000 distinct CDR3 sequences. This CDR3 comprises 16 residues. Looked up from germline, CDR1 is SGHTA and CDR2 is FQGTGA. Sequencing was carried out using blood T cells: a sorted CD56 or NKG2C T cell subset, CD4+ or CD8+ T cells, or bulk PBMC T cells (not recorded which). V and J are TRBV7-3 and TRBJ2-3; TCRdb's D gene call, TRBD2, goes unchecked for lack of DNA. This TCR came from a man aged 18 to 69 in good health. The CDR3 loop reads CASSAVRGGGTDTQYF.